This T cell receptor beta chain derives from a study of beta chain features in type 1 diabetes. Background on the study: Across the samples, about 110,000,000 sorted cells were examined in total.

Overall study findings and caveats: Patients with Type 1 diabetes showed moderately but significantly shorter TCRB CDR3s in all four CD4+ subsets. PCR might pick shorter templates more often, in the same way for patients and controls. Highly expressing activated T cells could be over-counted with a cDNA template. Naive, central memory and Treg TCRB repertoires seemed to resemble each other more closely in patients than they did in healthy donors.

Sequencing targeted expressed TCRB transcripts, as all isolated RNA had been reverse transcribed. Here immunoSEQ multiplex PCR was the method, and the copy in TCRdb shows in-frame clones only, minus some. The sample holds a few hundred thousand clones, around an eighth seen once. As regards this clone: The antigen is not known.

This clonotype originated in a woman younger than 35 with type 1 diabetes. The material sequenced was naive CD4+ T cells from blood.

The CDR3 sequence is CASSVQRSGQTRSGYTF. DNA for the CDR3: TGTGCCAGCAGCGTACAACGCTCGGGACAGACAAGGAGCGGCTACACCTTC. The rearrangement joins TRBV9 to TRBJ1-2; 7 positions agree with TRBD1. The trim removed 1 base at V and 8 bases at J, leaving 17 bases unmatched. The CDR3 covers 17 residues. Germline V gene lookup returns CDR1 SGDLS and CDR2 YYNGEE.